This record covers a single T cell receptor beta chain. Its target is unknown. The CDR3 spans 13 residues. The data were taken from a study of PD-1 blockade in classical Hodgkin lymphoma. Points from the study as a whole: Baseline TCR diversity was reportedly lower in newly diagnosed patients than in healthy donors. It was reported as lower still in relapsed/refractory patients. Before treatment, complete responders showed about the same diversity as newly diagnosed patients.

Measured with immunoSEQ multiplex PCR; TCRdb has only the in-frame clones, and not every one. The sample includes tens of thousands of clones, 80% of them seen just once. All trial patients relapsed after autologous stem cell transplantation. Relapsed/refractory classical Hodgkin lymphoma patients had complete, partial or progressive responses. This specimen consisted of peripheral blood mononuclear cells (PBMCs), obtained before the second cycle of nivolumab. The chain uses TRBV21-1 and TRBJ1-1. TRBV21-1 is tagged as a pseudogene. The origin of this receptor is a human donor with classical Hodgkin lymphoma. CDR3 protein: CASIFPAGPEAFF. The CDR3 DNA follows: TGTGCCAGCATCTTCCCTGCCGGGCCTGAAGCTTTCTTT.